This TCR beta chain originates from a study of blood T cells in healthy people across ages. Study-wide background: Roughly one uniquely barcoded beta molecule per two T cells was captured.

A second PCR of about 7 to 12 cycles used a sample-barcoded 5' primer and a J-beta primer mix. Every sample produced at least 2.5 million CDR3-containing paired-end reads. Via MiXCR, TCRdb re-called the 5' RACE reads, giving one row per CDR3 protein. The table has 800,000 or so distinct CDR3 sequences, around 68% seen once. CDR1 LGHNA and CDR2 YSLEER come from the germline V gene. This CDR3 spans 14 amino acids. Broader study findings: More naive CD4+ cells and higher diversity marked long-lived donors relative to aged donors.

Comment on this clonotype: The antigen is unknown. At one end, the junction sequence differs from germline, possibly due to a read error.

The clonotype was recovered from a man aged 25 to 45 in good health. V and J are TRBV4-3 and TRBJ2-5, with D unresolved. The specimen was blood. The CDR3 region has the DNA TGCGCCAGCAGCCAAGGATTTTACCAAGGGACCCAGTACTTC. This encodes CASSQGFYQGTQYF.